Presented here are 22 T cell receptor beta chains from one specimen sequenced in a study of blood T cell repertoires in COVID-19. The assay was immunoSEQ multiplex PCR, and TCRdb's table has in-frame clones only and misses some. The top ten hold about 10% of the sample, which has about 170,000 clones, about nine tenths seen once. The sample comprised peripheral blood. All receptors come from a woman aged 55-70 years with COVID-19, enrolled during active disease.

The chain is built from TRBV4-3 and TRBJ2-7, with a weak D call TRBD2 (6 bases). The CDR3 is made up of 15 amino acids. Trimming left V 1 base short and J 3 bases short, with 13 bases between. Germline CDR1 is LGHNA and CDR2 is YSLEER. CDR3 sequence: CASSQVSGRYYEQYF. CDR3 in DNA: TGCGCCAGCAGCCAAGTCTCAGGGAGGTACTACGAGCAGTACTTC.

V gene TRBV12-3 or TRBV12-4 combines with J gene TRBJ2-2, with unresolved D. V was pared by 10 bases and J by 7 bases, with 16 bases between. The CDR3 covers 13 residues. The CDR3 here is CATKEQSSGELFF. For the CDR3, the DNA is TGTGCCACCAAGGAGCAGTCTAGCGGGGAGCTGTTTTTT.

This sequence joins TRBV5-5 and TRBJ1-6, with 7 bases fitting TRBD1. The CDR3 sequence is 15 residues long. The ends lost 7 bases at V and 5 bases at J; junction bases unmatched: 9. CDR1 SGHKS and CDR2 YYEKEE come from the germline V gene (reference sequence). The CDR3 reads CASYTTGVDNSPLHF. CDR3 bases: TGTGCCAGCTATACAACAGGGGTTGATAATTCACCCCTCCACTTT.

The rearrangement joins TRBV19 to TRBJ1-1; D call uncertain. The V gene's germline CDR1 is LNHDA and CDR2 SQIVND (reference sequence). Trimming cost V 2 bases and J 10 bases, with 8 bases left between them. CDR3 length equals 11 residues. As DNA, the CDR3 is TGTGCCAGTAGTATATTTGGCAGAGCTTTCTTT. As protein: CASSIFGRAFF.

The chain is built from TRBV19 and TRBJ2-7, with TRBD1 identical over 7 bases. The length of the CDR3 is 18 residues. V lost 5 bases and J lost 7; bases outside the gene matches: 23. CDR1 is LNHDA and CDR2 is SQIVND in the germline V gene (reference sequence). The CDR3 reads CASSFGGQAYTLQTEQYF. As DNA, the CDR3 is TGTGCCAGTAGTTTTGGAGGACAGGCGTATACTCTACAAACAGAGCAGTACTTC.

The rearrangement uses TRBV6-5 and TRBJ1-2; no reliable D call. Per germline, CDR1 MNHEY and CDR2 SVGAGI. This CDR3 region has 14 residues. V dropped 7 bases and J dropped 5 bases, with 17 bases sitting between them. In DNA, the CDR3 is TGTGCCAGCATCCGGGGTCAATCGAGATATGGCTACACCTTC. Translating gives CASIRGQSRYGYTF.

This chain connects TRBV6-4 to TRBJ1-2, with TRBD1 matching 10 bases. V trimming: 5 bases; J trimming: 4 bases; junction bases outside the gene matches: 7. Germline values: CDR1 MRHNA, CDR2 SNTAGT. The CDR3 extends over 15 amino acids. DNA of the CDR3: TGTGCCAGCAGTCCTGGACAGGGGGGGAGCTATGGCTACACCTTC. This encodes CASSPGQGGSYGYTF.

The V call is TRBV4-1, the J call TRBJ2-1, with 12 bases identical to TRBD2. The J segment lost 3 bases and the V segment lost 1 base, leaving 10 bases of the junction unmatched. The CDR3 consists of 19 residues. The germline V gene encodes CDR1 MGHRA and CDR2 YSYEKL. This CDR3 reads CASSQVGLAGGPHYNEQFF. The CDR3 bases are TGCGCCAGCAGCCAAGTGGGCCTAGCGGGAGGGCCCCACTACAATGAGCAGTTCTTC.

This chain connects TRBV9 to TRBJ2-2, with D perhaps TRBD1 (8 bases). The V and J ends lost 4 bases and 3 bases respectively, with 28 bases between them. CDR1 and CDR2 (germline): SGDLS, YYNGEE. This CDR3 comprises 20 residues. The CDR3 spells CASSHGQGVHREAHTGELFF. The CDR3 DNA reads TGTGCCAGCAGCCACGGACAGGGTGTTCATCGGGAGGCCCACACCGGGGAGCTGTTTTTT.

In its sample, this clone was seen once. This rearrangement joins TRBV11-2 to TRBJ2-7; 12 bases are shared with TRBD2. The V gene end was trimmed by 4 bases and the J gene end by 4 bases; junction bases not matched to a gene: 5. The germline V gene has CDR1 SGHAT and CDR2 FQNNGV. This CDR3 has 15 residues. In DNA, the CDR3 is TGTGCCAGCAGCTCAAGCCTAGCGGGAGGGTACGAGCAGTACTTC. Translated, it gives CASSSSLAGGYEQYF.

The chain couples TRBV11-2 to TRBJ2-7; 8 bases align to TRBD2. V lost 5 bases and J lost 8; bases outside the gene matches: 11. Germline CDR1 and CDR2: SGHAT and FQNNGV. The CDR3 runs 14 residues. CDR3 residues: CASSPGVAGWKQYF. CDR3 coding DNA: TGTGCCAGCAGCCCCGGGGTAGCGGGATGGAAGCAGTACTTC.

The chain links TRBV6-2 or TRBV6-3 to TRBJ2-5; the D gene is possibly TRBD2 (6 bases). The V and J ends lost 4 bases and 6 bases respectively, with 18 bases between them. Germline CDR1 is MNHEY and CDR2 is SVGEGT. The CDR3 length is 15 residues. The CDR3 reads CASSFTKGLTKTQYF. CDR3 nucleotide sequence: TGTGCCAGCAGTTTCACGAAGGGACTGACAAAGACCCAGTACTTC.

The rearrangement joins TRBV28 to TRBJ1-2, with a weak D call TRBD1 (5 bases). CDR3 length: 13 residues. In germline, CDR1 is MDHEN, CDR2 SYDVKM. V was shortened by 2 bases and J by 4 bases, with 8 bases between the two germline ends. CDR3 sequence: CASSLGAGYGYTF. The DNA of the CDR3 is TGTGCCAGCAGTTTAGGGGCTGGCTATGGCTACACCTTC.

The rearrangement joins TRBV14 to TRBJ1-2; D might be TRBD1 (6 bases). Germline CDR1 SGHDN, CDR2 FVKESK. Trimming removed 2 bases from V and 7 bases from J, with 14 bases in between. The CDR3 length is 14 residues. In DNA form, the CDR3 reads TGTGCCAGCAGCCAAACCAGGGGCTTCGGTGGCTACACCTTC. Translated: CASSQTRGFGGYTF.

The genes are TRBV4-3 and TRBJ2-7, with D possibly TRBD1 on 5 matching bases. The V and J ends lost 0 bases and 2 bases respectively, with 11 bases between them. Per germline, CDR1 LGHNA and CDR2 YSLEER. This CDR3 is built from 15 residues. The chain's CDR3 is CASSQENQGAYEQYF. The CDR3 DNA is TGCGCCAGCAGCCAAGAGAACCAGGGTGCCTACGAGCAGTACTTC.

The CDR3 is CASSVTSNEQFF. The CDR3 DNA is TGTGCCAGCAGCGTCACCAGTAATGAGCAGTTCTTC. The chain couples TRBV11-2 to TRBJ2-1; D gene uncertain. CDR3 length equals 12 residues. Germline-derived CDR1 and CDR2 are SGHAT and FQNNGV. The V end lost 5 bases, the J end lost 7 bases, and 9 bases lay between the germline ends. The complete variable domain, with remaining parts taken from reference TRBV11-2 and TRBJ2-1, reads EAGVAQSPRYKIIEKRQSVAFWCNPISGHATLYWYQQILGQGPKLLIQFQNNGVVDDSQLPKDRFSAERLKGVDSTLKIQPAKLEDSAVYLCASSVTSNEQFFGPGTRLTVL.

The gene calls are TRBV7-2 and TRBJ2-7, with D perhaps matching TRBD1 (6 bases). V was shortened by 2 bases and J by 2 bases, with 13 bases between the two germline ends. This CDR3 is 15 amino acids long. Per the germline V gene, CDR1 is SGHTA and CDR2 is FQGNSA. CDR3 residues: CASSLFGQGTYEQYF. In DNA, the CDR3 is TGTGCCAGCAGCTTATTCGGCCAGGGGACCTACGAGCAGTACTTC.

V is TRBV27 and J is TRBJ1-4; maybe TRBD1 (5 bases). The V gene lost 4 bases and the J gene lost 8 bases, with 14 bases spanning the gap. Germline V gene lookup returns CDR1 MNHEY and CDR2 SMNVEV (reference sequence). The CDR3 is 14 residues long. The CDR3 nucleotides read TGTGCCAGCAGTTCCAGGGTATTGGAAGAAAAACTGTTTTTT. Translating gives CASSSRVLEEKLFF.

This chain uses TRBV7-6 with TRBJ2-7; 13 nucleotides agree with TRBD2. This CDR3 is built from 16 residues. V shed 1 base and J 2 bases; nucleotides not matched to a gene: 2. Germline assignment: CDR1 SGHVS and CDR2 FNYEAQ. CDR3 sequence (DNA): TGTGCCAGCAGCTTAGGAGGGACTAGCGGGACCTACGAGCAGTACTTC. It encodes CASSLGGTSGTYEQYF.

This clone was seen a few times. The rearrangement uses TRBV7-9 and TRBJ2-7; TRBD1 is a possible D gene (7 bases). Trimming shortened V by 9 bases and J by 6 bases, and 12 bases separated the two germline ends. Germline CDR1 SEHNR, CDR2 FQNEAQ (reference sequence). The CDR3 has 11 amino acids. The CDR3 DNA reads as TGTGCCAGTCAGGGGGGTCCCGAGCAGTACTTC. It specifies CASQGGPEQYF.

The CDR3 here is CATRGSPANYGYTF. CDR3 nucleotide sequence: TGTGCCACCCGGGGGTCCCCAGCTAACTATGGCTACACCTTC. This sequence joins TRBV19 and TRBJ1-2; tentative D call: TRBD1 (5 bases). CDR1 is LNHDA and CDR2 is SQIVND in the germline V gene (reference sequence). V was shortened by 10 bases and J by 0 bases, with 15 bases between the two germline ends. The length of the CDR3 is 14 residues.

The CDR3 DNA sequence: TGTGCCAGCAGGTCAAGAGGTCTCGATAATTCACCCCTCCACTTT. This translates into CASRSRGLDNSPLHF. The chain carries TRBV27 and TRBJ1-6, with unresolved D. V lost 6 bases and J 5 bases, leaving 14 bases between the germline ends. The CDR3 contains 15 residues. The germline gives CDR1 MNHEY, CDR2 SMNVEV (reference sequence).